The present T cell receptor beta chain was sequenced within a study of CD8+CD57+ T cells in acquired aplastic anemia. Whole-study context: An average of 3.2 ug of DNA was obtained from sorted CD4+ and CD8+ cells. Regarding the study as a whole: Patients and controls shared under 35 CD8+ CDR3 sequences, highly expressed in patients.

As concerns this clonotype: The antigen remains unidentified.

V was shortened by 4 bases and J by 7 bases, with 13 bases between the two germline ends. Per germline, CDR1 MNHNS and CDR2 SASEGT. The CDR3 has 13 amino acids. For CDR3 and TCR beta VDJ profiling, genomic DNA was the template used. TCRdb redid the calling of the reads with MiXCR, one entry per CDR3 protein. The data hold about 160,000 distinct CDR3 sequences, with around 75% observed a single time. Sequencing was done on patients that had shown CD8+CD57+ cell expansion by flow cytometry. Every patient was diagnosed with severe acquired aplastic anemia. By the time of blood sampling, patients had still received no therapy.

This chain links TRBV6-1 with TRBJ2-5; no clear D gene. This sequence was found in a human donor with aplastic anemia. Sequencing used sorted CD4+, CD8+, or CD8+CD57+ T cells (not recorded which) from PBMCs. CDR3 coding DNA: TGTGCCAGCAGTGCCCAGGTACGAGGGACCCAGTACTTC. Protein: CASSAQVRGTQYF.